The 19 T cell receptor beta chains presented below share a single source sample, sequenced in a study of human T cells and chemical hapten exposure. MiXCR, run by TCRdb on the RACE reads, gives a single entry per CDR3 protein. The repertoire holds some 89,000 distinct CDR3 sequences, with 25% to 35% as singletons. Time point described: patch test 3, about 24 weeks after DPC sensitization. Described treatment: therapeutic diphenylcyclopropenone sensitization with weekly scalp DPC. Material: whole blood, obtained in connection with sensitization to the hapten diphenylcyclopropenone (DPC). The receptor source for this set is a man aged 35-49 years with alopecia areata. Some clones in this sample may be carry-over from other donors' samples.

The table lists this clonotype with a few counts. This chain links TRBV6-5 with TRBJ2-6, with 7 nucleotides matching TRBD1. The ends lost 6 bases at V and 0 bases at J; junction bases unmatched: 5. CDR1 is MNHEY and CDR2 is SVGAGI in the germline V gene. The CDR3 covers 16 residues. The CDR3 coding sequence is TGTGCCAGCAGGTCAGGGGGAAACTCTGGGGCCAACGTCCTGACTTTC. The encoded protein is CASRSGGNSGANVLTF.

The genes are TRBV28 and TRBJ1-5; D might be TRBD1 (5 bases). Trimming took 2 bases from V and 6 from J, leaving 14 bases between them. There are 15 residues in the CDR3. Germline CDR1 is MDHEN and CDR2 is SYDVKM. The CDR3 reads CASSLPGRAGQPQHF. The CDR3 DNA reads TGTGCCAGCAGTTTACCAGGCAGGGCCGGTCAGCCCCAGCATTTT.

This clonotype has a handful of counts. The chain carries TRBV25-1 and TRBJ2-7; D is ambiguous. Between the trimmed V and J ends, which lost 4 bases and 5 bases, there was a span of 6 bases. There are 11 residues in the CDR3. Germline V gene data show CDR1 as MGHDK and CDR2 as SYGVNS. CDR3 in amino acids: CASSGRDEQYF. CDR3 nucleotides: TGTGCCAGCAGTGGCCGAGACGAGCAGTACTTC.

V usage is TRBV5-1 and J usage is TRBJ2-7; perhaps TRBD1 as D (6 bases). The CDR3 sequence is 13 residues long. Trimming left V 4 bases short and J 5 bases short, with 13 bases between. CDR1 SGHRS and CDR2 YFSETQ come from the germline V gene. The CDR3 region is CASSAGQLNEQYF. CDR3 sequence (DNA): TGCGCCAGCAGCGCTGGACAGCTGAACGAGCAGTACTTC.

The chain links TRBV20-1 to TRBJ2-3, with no clear D. Germline V gives CDR1 DFQATT, CDR2 SNEGSKA (reference sequence). The CDR3 has 15 amino acids. The V end lost 3 bases, the J end lost 2 bases, and 15 bases lay between the germline ends. The CDR3 protein is CSARGTFVSTDTQYF. The CDR3 DNA reads TGCAGTGCTAGGGGTACCTTCGTATCCACAGATACGCAGTATTTT.

The rearrangement joins TRBV24-1 to TRBJ2-3; TRBD1 agrees at 8 bases. Germline loops: CDR1 KGHDR, CDR2 SFDVKD. V lost 2 bases and J lost 0; bases outside the gene matches: 0. There are 15 residues in the CDR3. CDR3 bases: TGTGCCACCAGTGATTGGACAGGGAGCACAGATACGCAGTATTTT. This encodes CATSDWTGSTDTQYF.

The chain uses TRBV5-6 and TRBJ1-1, with 9 bases that match TRBD1. CDR1 and CDR2 (germline): SGHDT, YYEEEE. The CDR3 consists of 15 residues. V gave up 3 bases and J gave up 1 base; unmatched junction bases: 4. CDR3 sequence: CASSWTGASNTEAFF. The CDR3 coding sequence is TGTGCCAGCAGCTGGACAGGGGCGTCGAACACTGAAGCTTTCTTT.

The table lists this clonotype with many counts. The CDR3 spells CAISEGQGNTEAFF. The CDR3, as DNA: TGTGCCATCAGTGAGGGACAGGGGAACACTGAAGCTTTCTTT. The V gene is TRBV10-3, the J gene TRBJ1-1; 8 bases fit TRBD1. Trimming cost V 2 bases and J 1 base; bases outside gene matches: 0. CDR1 is ENHRY and CDR2 is SYGVKD in the germline V gene. The CDR3 sequence is 14 residues long.

The V gene is TRBV7-9, the J gene TRBJ1-5; TRBD1 might be the D (5 bases). Trimming cost V 5 bases and J 5 bases, with 16 bases left between them. The CDR3 spans 15 residues. Germline V gene sequence: CDR1 SEHNR, CDR2 FQNEAQ (reference sequence). Here the CDR3 reads CASSPGDGIHQPQHF. The CDR3 DNA follows: TGTGCCAGCAGCCCTGGGGACGGAATTCATCAGCCCCAGCATTTT. The variable domain in full, completed from reference TRBV7-9 and TRBJ1-5, reads DTGVSQNPRHKITKRGQNVTFRCDPISEHNRLYWYRQTLGQGPEFLTYFQNEAQLEKSRLLSDRFSAERPKGSFSTLEIQRTEQGDSAMYLCASSPGDGIHQPQHFGDGTRLSIL.

This rearrangement joins TRBV12-3 or TRBV12-4 to TRBJ2-5; D is undetermined. The CDR3 covers 12 residues. V was cut by 9 bases and J by 1 base, with 9 bases left in between. The CDR3 loop is CASGRTQETQYF. In DNA form, the CDR3 reads TGTGCCAGTGGACGGACCCAAGAGACCCAGTACTTC.

This clonotype was found once. V usage is TRBV4-1 and J usage is TRBJ1-1; D not certain. The CDR3 extends over 14 amino acids. Trimming removed 1 base from V and 2 bases from J, with 8 bases in between. The germline V gene has CDR1 MGHRA and CDR2 YSYEKL. CDR3 loop: CASSQGVSNTEAFF. CDR3 sequence (DNA): TGCGCCAGCAGCCAAGGTGTCAGCAACACTGAAGCTTTCTTT.

This chain uses TRBV7-9 with TRBJ2-5, with D maybe TRBD1 (6 bases). This CDR3 comprises 16 residues. Germline V CDR1 and CDR2: SEHNR, FQNEAQ (reference sequence). V shed 4 bases and J shed 4 bases, with 19 bases lying between them. The CDR3 DNA is TGTGCCAGCAGCTCTAGCTCTAGGGGGAGAGGAGAGACCCAGTACTTC. The encoded protein is CASSSSSRGRGETQYF.

This clonotype was detected a few times. This chain uses TRBV10-3 with TRBJ2-7; a weak D match, TRBD2 (6 bases). CDR3 size: 11 residues. The germline V and J ends were trimmed by 10 bases and 11 bases, with 18 bases remaining between them. The germline V gene encodes CDR1 ENHRY and CDR2 SYGVKD. The CDR3 sequence: CATGGAGHEYF. CDR3 coding DNA: TGTGCCACAGGAGGAGCGGGTCATGAGTACTTC.

The chain recombines TRBV6-1 with TRBJ2-5; 7 bases match TRBD2. The V gene's germline CDR1 is MNHNS and CDR2 SASEGT. This CDR3 comprises 13 residues. The trim removed 8 bases at V and 3 bases at J, leaving 6 bases unmatched. The chain's CDR3 is CASYRAGKETQYF. The CDR3 DNA reads TGTGCCAGCTACCGAGCGGGAAAAGAGACCCAGTACTTC.

This chain uses TRBV6-2 or TRBV6-3 with TRBJ2-3; 12 bases match TRBD2. The germline V gene has CDR1 MNHEY and CDR2 SVGEGT. J gave up 0 bases and V 5 bases, and 3 bases lay outside the gene matches. This CDR3 region has 16 residues. The CDR3 sequence: CASSRTSGDSTDTQYF. DNA for the CDR3: TGTGCCAGCAGTCGGACTAGCGGGGATAGCACAGATACGCAGTATTTT.

The genes are TRBV7-4 and TRBJ1-1; no reliable D call. V lost 5 bases to trimming and J lost 3 bases, with 4 bases between them. The CDR3 has 11 amino acids. Germline-derived CDR1 and CDR2 are SGHVT and SQSDAQ. CDR3 in amino acids: CASSLYTEAFF. The DNA for the CDR3 is TGTGCCAGCAGCCTGTACACTGAAGCTTTCTTT.

Many counts were recorded for this clonotype. The V call is TRBV30, the J call TRBJ1-3; maybe TRBD1 (6 bases). CDR1 and CDR2 from the germline V gene are GTSNPN and SVGIG (reference sequence). CDR3 length: 13 residues. V was clipped by 2 bases and J by 4 bases, with 9 bases between them. The CDR3 coding sequence is TGTGCCTGGAGTTTTGGGACAGGAAACACCATATATTTT. Residues: CAWSFGTGNTIYF.

The chain employs TRBV14 and TRBJ2-5; 8 bases are shared with TRBD2. CDR3 length: 15 residues. Germline V gives CDR1 SGHDN, CDR2 FVKESK. V gave up 4 bases and J gave up 5 bases; unmatched junction bases: 9. The CDR3 protein is CASSLRRAGVETQYF. The CDR3 bases are TGTGCCAGCAGCCTTCGACGAGCGGGAGTGGAGACCCAGTACTTC. Full variable domain (rest looked up from reference TRBV14 and TRBJ2-5): EAGVTQFPSHSVIEKGQTVTLRCDPISGHDNLYWYRRVMGKEIKFLLHFVKESKQDESGMPNNRFLAERTGGTYSTLKVQPAELEDSGVYFCASSLRRAGVETQYFGPGTRLLVL.

V and J are TRBV6-6 and TRBJ1-1; 9 positions agree with TRBD1. Trimming at V came to 6 bases and at J to 5 bases, leaving 13 bases not matched to a gene. The CDR3 covers 16 residues. Germline V gives CDR1 MNHNY, CDR2 SVGAGI (reference sequence). The CDR3 nucleotides read TGTGCCAGCAGGGGCCGGACCGGGACAGGGACGACTGAAGCTTTCTTT. Translated, it gives CASRGRTGTGTTEAFF.